This T cell receptor (beta chain) originates from a study of blood T cell repertoires in COVID-19. Germline CDR1 is KGHDR and CDR2 is SFDVKD. V shed 10 bases and J 1 base; nucleotides not matched to a gene: 2. The CDR3 contains 13 residues. TCRdb keeps only in-frame clones here, not all; method: immunoSEQ multiplex PCR. The data contain more than 150,000 clones, around 91% of them seen just once; the ten biggest clones take up around 15%. Sequencing was performed on peripheral blood. This receptor was taken from a woman in her 40s with acute or convalescent COVID-19. The chain has TRBV24-1 and TRBJ2-2, with TRBD1 matching over 7 bases. CDR3 in amino acids: CATRDRNTGELFF. CDR3 in DNA: TGTGCCACGAGGGACAGGAACACCGGGGAGCTGTTTTTT.